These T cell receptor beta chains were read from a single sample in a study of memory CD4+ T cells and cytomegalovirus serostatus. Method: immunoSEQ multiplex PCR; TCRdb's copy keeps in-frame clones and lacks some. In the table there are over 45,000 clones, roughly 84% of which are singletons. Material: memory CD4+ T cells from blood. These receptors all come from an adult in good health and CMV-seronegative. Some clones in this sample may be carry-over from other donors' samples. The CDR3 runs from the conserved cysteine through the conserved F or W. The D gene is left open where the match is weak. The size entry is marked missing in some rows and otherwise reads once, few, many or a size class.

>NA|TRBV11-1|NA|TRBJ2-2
CASSQNTGELFF
TGTGCCAGCAGCCAGAACACCGGGGAGCTGTTTTTT
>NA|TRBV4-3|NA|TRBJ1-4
CASSQDTPPSVEKLFF
TGCGCCAGCAGCCAAGATACCCCACCGAGCGTTGAAAAACTGTTTTTT
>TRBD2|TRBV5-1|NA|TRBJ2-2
CASSFRFISGSSGTGELFF
TGCGCCAGCAGCTTTAGGTTCATTAGCGGGAGTTCGGGCACCGGGGAGCTGTTTTTT
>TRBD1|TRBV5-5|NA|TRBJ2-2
CASSFRQGGDTGELFF
TGTGCCAGCAGCTTCCGACAGGGGGGCGACACCGGGGAGCTGTTTTTT
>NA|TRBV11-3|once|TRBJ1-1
CASSLGLGTEAFF
TGTGCCAGCAGCTTAGGACTGGGCACTGAAGCTTTCTTT
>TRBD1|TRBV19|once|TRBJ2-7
CASSIGWTGAYEQYF
TGTGCCAGTAGTATAGGGTGGACAGGAGCCTACGAGCAGTACTTC
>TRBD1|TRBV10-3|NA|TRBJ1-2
CAIRGTGIGYGYTF
TGTGCCATCAGGGGGACAGGGATCGGCTATGGCTACACCTTC
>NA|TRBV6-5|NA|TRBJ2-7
CASSYATGGRRYEQYF
TGTGCCAGCAGTTACGCCACTGGCGGAAGACGATACGAGCAGTACTTC
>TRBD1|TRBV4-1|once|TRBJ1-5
CASSQGLNRGGQPQHF
TGCGCCAGCAGCCAAGGATTAAACAGGGGAGGTCAGCCCCAGCATTTT
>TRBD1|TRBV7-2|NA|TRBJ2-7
CASSSSGTDYYEQYF
TGTGCCAGCAGCTCATCAGGGACAGACTACTACGAGCAGTACTTC
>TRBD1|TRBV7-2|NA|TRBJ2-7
CASSLLQGSGEQYF
TGTGCCAGCAGCTTACTACAGGGGAGTGGCGAGCAGTACTTC
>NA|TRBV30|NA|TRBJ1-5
CAWSEDSNQPQHF
TGTGCCTGGAGCGAGGACAGCAATCAGCCCCAGCATTTT
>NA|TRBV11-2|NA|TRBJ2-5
CASSYDRHHGETQYF
TGTGCCAGCAGCTATGACAGACACCATGGGGAGACCCAGTACTTC
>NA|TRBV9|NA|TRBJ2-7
CASSVDPGARYEQYF
TGTGCCAGCAGCGTAGATCCGGGGGCGAGATACGAGCAGTACTTC
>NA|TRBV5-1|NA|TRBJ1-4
CASSELGGPNEKLFF
TGCGCCAGCAGCGAATTGGGGGGGCCGAATGAAAAACTGTTTTTT
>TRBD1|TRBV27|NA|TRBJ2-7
CASGTAFSYEQYF
TGTGCCAGCGGGACAGCCTTCTCCTACGAGCAGTACTTC
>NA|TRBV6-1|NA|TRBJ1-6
CASSGGVYNSPLHF
TGTGCCAGCAGTGGGGGAGTCTATAATTCACCCCTCCACTTT
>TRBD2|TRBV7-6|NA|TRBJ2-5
CASSSPARGGRIQETQYF
TGTGCCAGCAGCTCGCCGGCCCGCGGGGGGAGAATTCAAGAGACCCAGTACTTC
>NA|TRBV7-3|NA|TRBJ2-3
CASSLSPEDTQYF
TGTGCCAGCAGCTTAAGCCCGGAAGATACGCAGTATTTT
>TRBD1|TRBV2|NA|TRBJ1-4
CASDRGPNEKLFF
TGTGCCAGCGACAGGGGACCTAATGAAAAACTGTTTTTT
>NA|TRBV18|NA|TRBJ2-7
CASSRSVGDDEQYF
TGTGCCAGCTCACGGTCTGTTGGGGACGACGAGCAGTACTTC
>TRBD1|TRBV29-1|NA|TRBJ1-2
CSVGQGADGYTF
TGCAGCGTGGGACAGGGGGCGGATGGCTACACCTTC
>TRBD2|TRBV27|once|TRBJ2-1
CASSLSSAGGSYEQFF
TGTGCCAGCAGTTTATCTTCAGCGGGGGGTAGTTATGAGCAGTTCTTC
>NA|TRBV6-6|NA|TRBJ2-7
CASSKNSVQGGYEQYF
TGTGCCAGCAGTAAAAACTCCGTACAGGGAGGCTACGAGCAGTACTTC
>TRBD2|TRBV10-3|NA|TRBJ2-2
CAIKGTSGSGSGELFF
TGTGCCATCAAGGGGACTAGCGGGAGTGGGTCCGGGGAGCTGTTTTTT
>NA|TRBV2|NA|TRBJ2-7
CASKGSSYEQYF
TGTGCCAGCAAGGGTAGCTCCTACGAGCAGTACTTC
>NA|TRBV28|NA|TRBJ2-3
CASSFAQGLTDTQYF
TGTGCCAGCAGTTTCGCACAGGGACTGACAGATACGCAGTATTTT
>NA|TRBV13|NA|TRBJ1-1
CASSSLRSGVTEAFF
TGTGCCAGCAGCTCCCTTAGGTCGGGCGTCACTGAAGCTTTCTTT
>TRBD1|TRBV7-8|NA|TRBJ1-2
CASSLGGDRGYGYTF
TGTGCCAGCAGCTTGGGGGGGGACAGGGGTTATGGCTACACCTTC
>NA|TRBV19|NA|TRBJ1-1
CASSIVWGNTEAFF
TGTGCCAGTAGTATAGTTTGGGGTAACACTGAAGCTTTCTTT
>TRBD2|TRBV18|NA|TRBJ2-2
CASSLGTSSTGELFF
TGTGCCAGCTCACTAGGGACTAGCAGCACCGGGGAGCTGTTTTTT